Listed below are T cell receptor beta chains from one sample, sequenced in a study of post-analysis software for immune sequencing data. One entry per CDR3 protein, called by TCRdb with MiXCR from the PCR reads. The sample has about 540,000 distinct CDR3 sequences, 30% to 40% seen once. The sequenced sample was blood. The receptors shown here come from a girl aged 2 to 17 with multiple sclerosis. CDR3s include the opening cysteine and the closing phenylalanine or tryptophan. Each record gives: clone size, CDR3 length, V gene, D gene, J gene, CDR3 DNA, CDR3 protein. The D gene is left open where the match is weak. Not every row has a clone size; where given, it reads once, few, many or a size class.

.	15	TRBV5-1	TRBD1	TRBJ1-2	TGCGCCAGCAGACCCACAGGGGGCGAGAACTATGGCTACACCTTC	CASRPTGGENYGYTF
few	19	TRBV4-1	TRBD1	TRBJ2-5	TGCGCCAGCAGCGGAGGACAGGGGGTCCCCGGGTCGAACCAAGAGACCCAGTACTTC	CASSGGQGVPGSNQETQYF
once	16	TRBV27	TRBD2	TRBJ2-7	TGTGCCAGCAGTTCACCTACTAGCGGGGGATCCTACGAGCAGTACTTC	CASSSPTSGGSYEQYF
.	11	TRBV19	.	TRBJ2-3	TGTGCCACCTCGGACTACCTTACGCAGTATTTT	CATSDYLTQYF
.	15	TRBV7-8	TRBD2	TRBJ2-3	TGTGCCAGCAGCTTGGAGCAGGGAGGGTGGAGTACGCAGTATTTT	CASSLEQGGWSTQYF
.	14	TRBV5-6	.	TRBJ1-1	TGTGCCAGCAGCGCCCCCGGGAGGCGGACTGAAGCTTTCTTT	CASSAPGRRTEAFF
.	13	TRBV5-1	.	TRBJ1-1	TGCGCCAGCAGCTCCCGGGGTATCGCTGAAGCTTTCTTT	CASSSRGIAEAFF
.	15	TRBV2	TRBD2	TRBJ2-1	TGTGCCAGCAGAGAGCTAGCGGGGGGATTAAATGAGCAGTTCTTC	CASRELAGGLNEQFF
.	15	TRBV29-1	TRBD2	TRBJ2-1	TGCAGCGTTGGTGGGCCGGGGGGGGCTCGCGATGAGCAGTTCTTC	CSVGGPGGARDEQFF
.	14	TRBV6-5	.	TRBJ2-3	TGTGCCAGCAGGAGGACTCCTAGCACAGATACGCAGTATTTT	CASRRTPSTDTQYF
few	17	TRBV14	.	TRBJ2-4	TGTGCCAGCAGCCAAGATATCGGTATGGGAGGAGGAAACATTCAGTACTTC	CASSQDIGMGGGNIQYF
.	12	TRBV7-3	.	TRBJ2-1	TGTGCCGGCAGCCCCCCCTCGATGGAGCAGTTCTTC	CAGSPPSMEQFF
.	14	TRBV28	.	TRBJ2-5	TGTGCCAGCAGTTGGGGTGGATCGCAAGAGACCCAGTACTTC	CASSWGGSQETQYF
few	15	TRBV7-6	TRBD1	TRBJ2-5	TGTGCCAGCAGCCTTGGGACAGGGGGCTGGGAGACCCAGTACTTC	CASSLGTGGWETQYF
.	14	TRBV20-1	TRBD1	TRBJ2-5	TGCAGTGCTAGCGGGACAGGGCAGCAAGAGACCCAGTACTTC	CSASGTGQQETQYF
.	13	TRBV6-2/TRBV6-3	TRBD1	TRBJ1-2	TGTGCCAACAGTCAGGGACAGGGTGCGGGCTACACCTTC	CANSQGQGAGYTF
many	12	TRBV20-1	.	TRBJ2-1	TGCAGTGCCGACTTTAGCGGAAATGAGCAGTTCTTC	CSADFSGNEQFF
.	15	TRBV15	.	TRBJ1-5	TGTGCCACCAGCAGAGATGGGGCGCACAATCAGCCCCAGCATTTT	CATSRDGAHNQPQHF
few	16	TRBV12-3/TRBV12-4	.	TRBJ1-5	TGTGCCAGCAGTTTAAAAGGACAGCTCCGGGATCAGCCCCAGCATTTT	CASSLKGQLRDQPQHF
few	15	TRBV6-2/TRBV6-3	.	TRBJ2-7	TGTGCCAGCAGTTACTCGGGCGTACTAAACTACGAGCAGTACTTC	CASSYSGVLNYEQYF
few	12	TRBV20-1	.	TRBJ1-2	TGCAGTGCTAGTCTAGGGAACTATGGCTACACCTTC	CSASLGNYGYTF
.	13	TRBV29-1	TRBD1	TRBJ2-7	TGCAGCGTTGAGGGGACAGGGGGCGGCGAGCAGTACTTC	CSVEGTGGGEQYF
.	16	TRBV5-1	.	TRBJ1-5	TGCGCCAGCAGCCCCGGCGATTGGGGGTCGGATCAGCCCCAGCATTTT	CASSPGDWGSDQPQHF
.	16	TRBV12-3/TRBV12-4	TRBD1	TRBJ2-1	TGTGCCAGCAGTAACAGGGGGTCCTCCTCCTACAATGAGCAGTTCTTC	CASSNRGSSSYNEQFF
few	14	TRBV6-6	.	TRBJ2-7	TGTGCCAGCAGTTACTCGGCCGGTTACTACGAGCAGTACTTC	CASSYSAGYYEQYF
many	15	TRBV7-2	TRBD1	TRBJ2-5	TGTGCCAGCAGCTTGGGGCACGGGACAGGGGAGACCCAGTACTTC	CASSLGHGTGETQYF
once	13	TRBV3-1	.	TRBJ2-5	TGTGCCAGCAGACCCGTGCAGCAAGAGACCCAGTACTTC	CASRPVQQETQYF
few	15	TRBV28	TRBD2	TRBJ2-5	TGTGCCAGCAGTTTGGCGGGGGGCCCCCGTTGGACCCAGTACTTC	CASSLAGGPRWTQYF
once	17	TRBV5-1	.	TRBJ2-5	TGCGCCAGCAACCAACTCGTTTTAGGGCCCGTGGAGGAGACCCAGTACTTC	CASNQLVLGPVEETQYF
few	17	TRBV5-6	TRBD2	TRBJ2-3	TGTGCCAGCAGCTCAACAGTAGCGGGGGGTAACACAGATACGCAGTATTTT	CASSSTVAGGNTDTQYF
.	12	TRBV6-1	TRBD2	TRBJ2-1	TGTGCCAGCAGTGACAGGGAGGGCGAGCAGTTCTTC	CASSDREGEQFF
few	14	TRBV7-3	TRBD2	TRBJ2-3	TGTGCCAGCAGCCCGCGGGGGGCTGCAGATACGCAGTATTTT	CASSPRGAADTQYF
few	15	TRBV27	.	TRBJ2-1	TGTGCCAGCAGTCAGCCTCAGGTCTCCTACAATGAGCAGTTCTTC	CASSQPQVSYNEQFF
.	14	TRBV20-1	TRBD2	TRBJ2-3	TGCAGTGCTAGACACAGCGGGGGGGTAGATACGCAGTATTTT	CSARHSGGVDTQYF
.	13	TRBV20-1	.	TRBJ1-3	TGCAGTGCTAGTCCGGGGGCTGGAAACACCATATATTTT	CSASPGAGNTIYF
many	18	TRBV7-2	TRBD2	TRBJ2-1	TGTGCCAGCAGGTCGGGGACTAGCGGGGGGCTCTCCTACAATGAGCAGTTCTTC	CASRSGTSGGLSYNEQFF
.	13	TRBV29-1	.	TRBJ1-2	TGCAGCGTCCGAAGGGCGCTTTCGGATGGCTACACCTTC	CSVRRALSDGYTF
.	15	TRBV21-1	.	TRBJ2-1	TGTGCCAGCAGGGAAGACGAGGGCACCTACAATGAGCAGTTCTTC	CASREDEGTYNEQFF
.	16	TRBV12-3/TRBV12-4	.	TRBJ1-3	TGTGCCAGCAGTTTCCTTTCGGCTAACTCTGGAAACACCATATATTTT	CASSFLSANSGNTIYF
.	14	TRBV7-3	.	TRBJ1-6	TGTGCCAGCAGCTTAGGGGTAATTAATTCACCCCTCCACTTT	CASSLGVINSPLHF
.	15	TRBV20-1	TRBD2	TRBJ2-7	TGCAGTGCTAGCCCCTACGGGGGGGCTAACTACGAGCAGTACTTC	CSASPYGGANYEQYF
few	14	TRBV29-1	.	TRBJ2-3	TGCAGCGTTGAGATAGGCGGGGTCACAGATACGCAGTATTTT	CSVEIGGVTDTQYF
.	15	TRBV24-1	TRBD2	TRBJ2-1	TGTGCCACCAGACTACTAGCGAACTCCTACAATGAGCAGTTCTTC	CATRLLANSYNEQFF
few	15	TRBV10-3	.	TRBJ1-2	TGTGCCATCAGTGACCCCAGAGCCGGTCTCCATGGCTACACCTTC	CAISDPRAGLHGYTF
once	16	TRBV5-1	.	TRBJ2-5	TGCGCCAGCAGCTTGGTTGCGGGGAGCCCCCTATATGAGCAGTACTTC	CASSLVAGSPLYEQYF
.	12	TRBV13	.	TRBJ1-1	TGTGCCAGCAGCTTGCGGGCAGATGAAGCTTTCTTT	CASSLRADEAFF
.	17	TRBV7-2	TRBD2	TRBJ2-5	TGTGCCAGCAGCCCTGGGACTAGCGCCCTCCATGAAGAGACCCAGTACTTC	CASSPGTSALHEETQYF
.	16	TRBV3-1	.	TRBJ2-5	TGTGCCAGCAGCCAAGATTGGGTGACTTCGCAAGAGACCCAGTACTTC	CASSQDWVTSQETQYF
few	15	TRBV27	TRBD1	TRBJ2-4	TGTGCCACCCATACAACAGGGGACGCCAAAAACATTCAGTACTTC	CATHTTGDAKNIQYF